The clone carrying this TCR beta chain was found a few times. The sample is drawn from a study of T cells in Graves' hyperthyroidism and ophthalmopathy. Researchers took RNA transcripts and amplified the TCR beta CDR3 regions from them. Researchers ran a first-round RT-PCR on the TCR CDR3 using the HTBI primer set. TCRdb re-called the multiplex PCR reads with MiXCR, one entry per CDR3 protein. The sample yields 450,000 to 500,000 distinct CDR3 sequences, roughly 23% seen once. The germline CDR1 and CDR2 sequences are MDHEN and SYDVKM. V lost 5 bases, J lost 4 bases, and 12 bases stayed unmatched. The CDR3 covers 18 residues.

The chain carries TRBV28 and TRBJ1-5; 12 bases line up with TRBD1. Source material: blood. This TCR was sampled from a woman aged 70 to 79 with Graves' ophthalmopathy. The CDR3 DNA reads TGTGCCAGCAGTCCCGGGACAGGGGGCTTCGGGGGTAATCAGCCCCAGCATTTT. Translating it yields CASSPGTGGFGGNQPQHF.